What follows are 12 T cell receptor beta chains derived from one specimen sequenced in a study of T cell clonotyping in hematopoietic cell transplantation. Some clones are missing from TCRdb's copy, which holds only in-frame ones; the method was immunoSEQ multiplex PCR. The table shows approximately 20,000 clones, with about 82% occurring only once. Time point denoted: recipient sample about 28 days before transplant, after cytoreduction. Here the sequenced sample was peripheral blood mononuclear cells, taken before stem cell transplant. The receptors here all came from a man over 45 with acute myeloid leukemia. Some clones in this sample may be carry-over from other donors' samples.

The gene calls are TRBV5-1 and TRBJ1-2, with 7 positions matching TRBD1. J gave up 0 bases and V 3 bases, and 5 bases lay outside the gene matches. Germline CDR1 reads SGHRS; CDR2 reads YFSETQ. The CDR3 covers 15 residues. The CDR3 is CASSWGQNSNYGYTF. In DNA form, the CDR3 reads TGCGCCAGCAGCTGGGGACAGAACTCTAACTATGGCTACACCTTC. Looking up the rest from reference TRBV5-1 and TRBJ1-2 gives the full variable domain: KAGVTQTPRYLIKTRGQQVTLSCSPISGHRSVSWYQQTPGQGLQFLFEYFSETQRNKGNFPGRFSGRQFSNSRSEMNVSTLELGDSALYLCASSWGQNSNYGYTFGSGTRLTVV.

The CDR3 loop reads CASSLEGRGPDTQYF. The CDR3 DNA reads TGTGCCAGCAGCTTAGAGGGCAGGGGGCCAGATACGCAGTATTTT. V and J are TRBV7-9 and TRBJ2-3; 8 positions match TRBD1. J gave up 4 bases and V 1 base, and 4 bases lay outside the gene matches. The CDR3 extends over 15 amino acids. Germline V gene lookup returns CDR1 SEHNR and CDR2 FQNEAQ (reference sequence).

The chain uses TRBV7-9 and TRBJ2-7; TRBD1 might be the D (6 bases). Trimming removed 5 bases from V and 0 bases from J, with 14 bases in between. Germline V CDR1 and CDR2: SEHNR, FQNEAQ (reference sequence). The CDR3 is 15 amino acids. Written as DNA, the CDR3 is TGTGCCAGCAGCCTAGATCTGGACAGCTCCTACGAGCAGTACTTC. Encoded protein: CASSLDLDSSYEQYF.

The CDR3 sequence is CASSLAFVSTDTQYF. As DNA, the CDR3 is TGTGCCAGCAGCTTAGCCTTTGTGAGCACAGATACGCAGTATTTT. The V gene is TRBV7-6, the J gene TRBJ2-3; D remains unclear. This CDR3 has 15 residues. The V end was cut by 0 bases, the J end by 0 bases, with 7 bases between. In germline, CDR1 is SGHVS, CDR2 FNYEAQ.

V and J are TRBV7-2 and TRBJ2-3, with TRBD2 identical over 10 bases. Per germline, CDR1 SGHTA and CDR2 FQGNSA. V lost 2 bases, J lost 2 bases, and 4 bases stayed unmatched. The CDR3 runs 16 residues. CDR3 sequence (DNA): TGTGCCAGCAGCTTAAAACTAGCGGGACCCACAGATACGCAGTATTTT. It encodes CASSLKLAGPTDTQYF.

The chain uses TRBV7-9 and TRBJ2-7; a weak D match, TRBD1 (6 bases). CDR1 and CDR2 from the germline V gene are SEHNR and FQNEAQ (reference sequence). The CDR3 is made up of 15 amino acids. With 5 bases removed from V and 2 bases from J, the gap between germline ends came to 16 bases. CDR3 in DNA: TGTGCCAGCAGCAACACCGGGACACCCGCCTACGAGCAGTACTTC. It yields the protein CASSNTGTPAYEQYF.

The gene calls are TRBV30 and TRBJ2-1, with 10 positions matching TRBD1. The J segment lost 5 bases and the V segment lost 5 bases, leaving 6 bases of the junction unmatched. From germline, CDR1 is GTSNPN and CDR2 SVGIG (reference sequence). The CDR3 length is 14 residues. CDR3: CAWDRQGADNEQFF. In DNA, the CDR3 is TGTGCCTGGGACCGACAGGGGGCCGACAATGAGCAGTTCTTC.

This rearrangement joins TRBV7-9 to TRBJ1-5, with TRBD1 as a possible D gene (6 bases). Trimming took off 3 bases at V and 5 bases at J, with 11 bases between the two ends. This CDR3 region has 14 residues. Looked up from germline, CDR1 is SEHNR and CDR2 is FQNEAQ (reference sequence). The CDR3 DNA reads as TGTGCCAGCAGCTTGCCAGGGGAAGATCAGCCCCAGCATTTT. Encoded protein: CASSLPGEDQPQHF. Full variable domain (rest looked up from reference TRBV7-9 and TRBJ1-5): DTGVSQNPRHKITKRGQNVTFRCDPISEHNRLYWYRQTLGQGPEFLTYFQNEAQLEKSRLLSDRFSAERPKGSFSTLEIQRTEQGDSAMYLCASSLPGEDQPQHFGDGTRLSIL.

The chain joins TRBV6-6 to TRBJ2-3, with 9 bases lining up with TRBD2. Germline V lookup: CDR1 MNHNY, CDR2 SVGAGI (reference sequence). Trimming at V came to 5 bases and at J to 4 bases, leaving 7 bases not matched to a gene. This CDR3 has 15 amino acids. CDR3 in amino acids: CASSASGVRADTQYF. The CDR3 nucleotides are TGTGCCAGCAGTGCTAGCGGGGTGCGGGCAGATACGCAGTATTTT.

The gene calls are TRBV5-1 and TRBJ1-2, with 10 bases fitting TRBD1. Germline loops: CDR1 SGHRS, CDR2 YFSETQ. The CDR3 contains 15 residues. V shed 4 bases and J 4 bases; nucleotides not matched to a gene: 7. The CDR3 DNA sequence: TGCGCCAGCAGCCCAGGGACAGGGGAAGGCTATGGCTACACCTTC. It translates to CASSPGTGEGYGYTF.

This chain uses TRBV4-2 with TRBJ2-7, with a weak D call TRBD1 (5 bases). The CDR3 spans 15 residues. Deletions cut 1 base from V and 3 bases from J, with 13 bases between. Germline CDR1 LGHNA, CDR2 YNFKEQ. The CDR3 loop reads CASSQAQGRDYEQYF. As DNA, the CDR3 is TGTGCCAGCAGCCAAGCCCAGGGCCGAGACTACGAGCAGTACTTC.

This clone has just one count. The chain links TRBV9 to TRBJ2-3, with TRBD2 identical over 11 bases. Looked up from germline, CDR1 is SGDLS and CDR2 is YYNGEE. With 0 bases clipped from V and 7 bases from J, the junction kept 7 bases outside the gene matches. The CDR3 has 16 residues. The chain's CDR3 is CASSVVGSGGENTQYF. The DNA for the CDR3 is TGTGCCAGCAGCGTAGTCGGTAGCGGGGGGGAGAATACGCAGTATTTT.